The sequence of this T cell receptor beta chain was determined in a study of cytomegalovirus exposure and HLA in healthy donors. The PCR made use of 60 Vbeta and 13 Jbeta primers. Assay: immunoSEQ multiplex PCR; the TCRdb copy retains only in-frame clones and omits some. This sample's table reports tens of thousands of clones. Germline assignment: CDR1 MDHEN and CDR2 SYDVKM. The CDR3 loop spans 13 amino acids. With 9 bases removed from V and 2 bases from J, the gap between germline ends came to 12 bases. The V and J genes are TRBV28 and TRBJ2-3; tentative D call: TRBD1 (5 bases). The sequencing sample was made of PBMCs. This TCR was recovered from a man aged 18 to 30 in good health and CMV-seropositive. The CDR3 DNA sequence: TGTGCCAGTTTCGACAGAGCCACAGATACGCAGTATTTT. Translation gives CASFDRATDTQYF.